This T cell receptor beta chain stems from a study of blood T cell repertoires in COVID-19. Libraries were prepared by immunoSEQ multiplex PCR; TCRdb keeps only in-frame clonotypes and omits some of them. The sample shows more than 200,000 clones, about 85% of them seen only once. CDR1 is SGHTA, CDR2 FQGTGA, per germline. This CDR3 spans 17 amino acids. V trimming: 2 bases; J trimming: 4 bases; junction bases outside the gene matches: 8. The source material was peripheral blood. V is TRBV7-3 and J is TRBJ2-3, with TRBD2 identical over 11 bases. The clonotype was recovered from an elderly woman with acute or convalescent COVID-19. The DNA for the CDR3 is TGTGCCAGCAGCTTAGAGCCTAGCGGGAGGTTCGCAGATACGCAGTATTTT. Residues: CASSLEPSGRFADTQYF.